Following are 12 T cell receptor beta chains from one sample sequenced in a study of blood T cells in healthy people across ages. Next came a second PCR, run for about 6 to 12 cycles, which used a sample-barcoded 5' primer along with a J-beta primer mix. MiXCR was run by TCRdb on the 5' RACE reads, yielding one entry per CDR3 protein. The table includes around 1,800,000 distinct CDR3 sequences, about 39% detected once. Sequencing was carried out using blood. The receptors were gathered from a human donor in good health.

The rearrangement uses TRBV20-1 and TRBJ2-5, with 7 bases matching TRBD2. Germline assignment: CDR1 DFQATT and CDR2 SNEGSKA (reference sequence). V shed 2 bases, J shed 5 bases, and the junction held 5 bases outside the gene matches. This CDR3 region has 13 residues. The CDR3 spells CSARPRLAETQYF. The CDR3 DNA sequence: TGCAGTGCTAGACCCCGACTAGCTGAGACCCAGTACTTC.

The chain combines TRBV4-3 with TRBJ2-2; D is undetermined. Germline V gene data show CDR1 as LGHNA and CDR2 as YSLEER. CDR3 length: 13 amino acids. V was trimmed by 1 base and J by 4 bases, leaving 4 bases between them. For the CDR3, the DNA is TGCGCCAGCAGCCAAGGACTCACCGGGGAGCTGTTTTTT. Residues: CASSQGLTGELFF.

This clonotype was counted only a few times. The V call is TRBV6-5, the J call TRBJ1-4; D unresolved. The CDR3 runs to 15 residues. From germline, CDR1 is MNHEY and CDR2 SVGAGI. V dropped 5 bases and J dropped 8 bases, with 18 bases sitting between them. CDR3 loop: CASSTGDTRREKLFF. In DNA, the CDR3 is TGTGCCAGCAGTACGGGCGATACCCGAAGGGAAAAACTGTTTTTT.

The CDR3 coding sequence is TGCAGTCTCCCTAGGGGCGGGGGATACAATGAGCAGTACTTC. It translates to CSLPRGGGYNEQYF. This chain links TRBV20-1 with TRBJ2-4; 7 bases are a match to TRBD2. The ends lost 8 bases at V and 13 bases at J; junction bases unmatched: 20. The CDR3 extends over 14 amino acids. CDR1 and CDR2 from the germline V gene are DFQATT and SNEGSKA (reference sequence).

The table lists this clonotype with a few counts. V is TRBV13 and J is TRBJ1-1; D unclear. Trimming stripped 0 bases from V and 3 bases from J, with 8 bases between. The length of the CDR3 is 14 residues. Germline V gives CDR1 PRHDT, CDR2 FYEKMQ (reference sequence). The CDR3 DNA sequence: TGTGCCAGCAGCTTAGGATTTCAGGACACTGAAGCTTTCTTT. As protein: CASSLGFQDTEAFF.

The chain uses TRBV10-3 and TRBJ2-7; D is tentatively TRBD1 or TRBD2 (6 bases each). The V gene lost 4 bases and the J gene lost 6 bases, with 10 bases spanning the gap. The germline V gene has CDR1 ENHRY and CDR2 SYGVKD. The CDR3 consists of 12 residues. This CDR3 is CAISVGGREQYF. In DNA form, the CDR3 reads TGTGCCATCAGTGTTGGGGGGCGCGAGCAGTACTTC.

The chain employs TRBV29-1 and TRBJ1-4; D is perhaps TRBD1 (5 bases). Trimming left V 6 bases short and J 2 bases short, with 19 bases between. The CDR3 spans 16 residues. CDR1 SQVTM and CDR2 ANQGSEA come from the germline V gene. The DNA of the CDR3 is TGCAGCGTCGATTACTTACCAGGGTCGACTAATGAAAAACTGTTTTTT. Its protein is CSVDYLPGSTNEKLFF.

The chain links TRBV4-2 to TRBJ1-5; 7 positions agree with TRBD1. There are 16 residues in the CDR3. V lost 1 base to trimming and J lost 11 bases; unmatched junction nucleotides: 14. CDR1 LGHNA and CDR2 YNFKEQ come from the germline V gene. CDR3 DNA sequence: TGTGCCAGCAGCCAAGGGGCGACAGAAGGGGGCCAGTCCCAGCATTTT. Amino acids: CASSQGATEGGQSQHF.

V and J are TRBV6-2 or TRBV6-3 and TRBJ1-5; D is ambiguous. CDR3 length: 15 amino acids. Per germline, CDR1 MNHEY and CDR2 SVGEGT. The V end was cut by 2 bases, the J end by 3 bases, with 11 bases between. CDR3 residues: CASSYKSGNNQPQHF. CDR3 nucleotides: TGTGCCAGCAGTTACAAAAGCGGGAACAATCAGCCCCAGCATTTT.

V usage is TRBV4-3 and J usage is TRBJ2-7; TRBD2 is a possible D gene (6 bases). Germline CDR1 is LGHNA and CDR2 is YSLEER. This CDR3 is 17 amino acids long. Between the trimmed V and J ends, which lost 1 base and 0 bases, there was a span of 16 bases. CDR3 loop: CASSQGAGSGNSYEQYF. Written as DNA, the CDR3 is TGCGCCAGCAGCCAAGGAGCCGGGAGTGGGAACTCCTACGAGCAGTACTTC.

There are a few counts of this clonotype. The chain uses TRBV6-5 and TRBJ2-4; 7 bases are a match to TRBD1. The DNA matches TRBJ2-7 better at its end, which makes the J call doubtful. Looked up from germline, CDR1 is MNHEY and CDR2 is SVGAGI. The CDR3 contains 13 residues. The DNA of the CDR3 is TGTGCCAGCAGTTACGGGACAGCTACCGAGCAGTACTTC. It translates to CASSYGTATEQYF.

The chain links TRBV9 to TRBJ2-7; 7 bases are a match to TRBD1. This CDR3 is built from 14 residues. Looked up from germline, CDR1 is SGDLS and CDR2 is YYNGEE. V lost 0 bases and J lost 5; bases outside the gene matches: 5. CDR3 nucleotide sequence: TGTGCCAGCAGCGTAGTAGGGGACAGTCACGAGCAGTACTTC. It translates to CASSVVGDSHEQYF. The full variable domain, its missing parts supplied by reference TRBV9 and TRBJ2-7, is DSGVTQTPKHLITATGQRVTLRCSPRSGDLSVYWYQQSLDQGLQFLIQYYNGEERAKGNILERFSAQQFPDLHSELNLSSLELGDSALYFCASSVVGDSHEQYFGPGTRLTVT.